A selection of T cell receptor beta chains follows, all from one sample in a study of low-dose radiotherapy and immunotherapy resistance in tumors. Using its own MiXCR run on the reads, TCRdb lists one record per CDR3 protein. Seen here are fewer than 110,000 distinct CDR3 sequences, around 20% observed once, and the top ten hold roughly 3.9%. The source was PBMCs, collected after low-dose radiotherapy plus immunotherapy. These TCRs come from a male donor with prostate cancer. Both conserved end residues are trimmed from each CDR3. Rows may omit the clone size; those that give it use once, few, many or a size class.

abundance | j_gene | v_gene | CDR3aa
many | TRBJ2-1 | TRBV12-3/TRBV12-4 | ASSTRGGSYNEQF
few | TRBJ2-7 | TRBV4-2 | ASSQMEGYEQY
- | TRBJ2-3 | TRBV6-6 | ASIWADTQY
once | TRBJ2-3 | TRBV4-3 | ASSLTTLGQAGLPDTQY
many | TRBJ2-5 | TRBV12-5 | ASGLLSAQGTQY
- | TRBJ2-1 | TRBV11-2 | ASSSHTLYNEQF
many | TRBJ2-7 | TRBV11-2 | ASSLDLYEQY
many | TRBJ2-3 | TRBV6-2/TRBV6-3 | ASSTTSGLAPLTDTQY
few | TRBJ1-5 | TRBV5-1 | ASSEGPRGGHQPQH
many | TRBJ2-1 | TRBV4-2 | ASSTGQGANNEQF
many | TRBJ1-2 | TRBV11-2 | ASSLVSKADYGYT
few | TRBJ2-1 | TRBV27 | ASLGGGTGAAGVAEQF
few | TRBJ2-1 | TRBV6-1 | ASSHYLAGGDTEQF
few | TRBJ1-2 | TRBV29-1 | SVEAGGVRSGYT
many | TRBJ2-5 | TRBV7-3 | ASSTSGGPGETQY
many | TRBJ2-3 | TRBV4-1 | ASSPRPGTSADTQY
many | TRBJ1-2 | TRBV2 | ASSVTRGGGYT
many | TRBJ1-1 | TRBV5-1 | ASSLEPGGDTEAF
many | TRBJ2-2 | TRBV2 | AIENPVRGGTGELF
- | TRBJ1-5 | TRBV2 | ASSGTGKQPQH
- | TRBJ2-1 | TRBV2 | ASKSGGYNEQF
many | TRBJ2-1 | TRBV29-1 | SVAPLGSYNEQF
- | TRBJ2-7 | TRBV9 | ASSVGRSGVGSYEQY
- | TRBJ1-2 | TRBV5-5 | ASSLATQGYGYT
- | TRBJ2-2 | TRBV11-3 | ASSLSDRDTGELF
- | TRBJ2-7 | TRBV3-1 | ASSQGGPGQGSYEQY
- | TRBJ2-1 | TRBV6-1 | ASTPPGGYNEQF
many | TRBJ2-3 | TRBV2 | ASSKDSVGAPQY